A single sample gave rise to the 8 T cell receptor beta chains below, sequenced in a study of cytomegalovirus exposure and HLA in healthy donors. The table came from immunoSEQ multiplex PCR; TCRdb's copy has only in-frame clones and leaves some out. The sample shows approximately 280,000 clones, roughly 88% of them seen only once. Input material: PBMCs. The receptors originated from a woman under 30 in good health and CMV-seronegative.

The rearrangement joins TRBV29-1 to TRBJ2-3; TRBD1 is a possible D gene (6 bases). Germline-derived CDR1 and CDR2 are SQVTM and ANQGSEA. V was pared by 1 base and J by 1 base, with 12 bases between. The length of the CDR3 is 15 residues. The DNA of the CDR3 is TGCAGCGTTGAAGCCGGTGGGGGCGGCACAGATACGCAGTATTTT. This gives the protein CSVEAGGGGTDTQYF.

V gene TRBV27 combines with J gene TRBJ2-7; 7 positions match TRBD2. CDR3 length equals 16 residues. The V gene end was trimmed by 6 bases and the J gene end by 7 bases; junction bases not matched to a gene: 18. Germline lookup yields CDR1 MNHEY and CDR2 SMNVEV (reference sequence). CDR3 bases: TGTGCCAGCAGGCTTTCGGGGAGGGACGGTCTAGGGGAGCAGTACTTC. Protein sequence: CASRLSGRDGLGEQYF.

The chain joins TRBV5-6 to TRBJ2-7; 7 bases line up with TRBD1. The length of the CDR3 is 14 residues. Germline-derived CDR1 and CDR2 are SGHDT and YYEEEE. Germline trimming cut 0 bases from V and 0 bases from J; bases unmatched to any gene: 0. For the CDR3, the DNA is TGTGCCAGCAGCTTGGGGGACAGCTCCTACGAGCAGTACTTC. Translation: CASSLGDSSYEQYF. The whole variable domain, remainder taken from reference TRBV5-6 and TRBJ2-7, is DAGVTQSPTHLIKTRGQQVTLRCSPKSGHDTVSWYQQALGQGPQFIFQYYEEEERQRGNFPDRFSGHQFPNYSSELNVNALLLGDSALYLCASSLGDSSYEQYFGPGTRLTVT.

This clone was detected only once. The gene calls are TRBV11-2 and TRBJ2-3; the D gene is possibly TRBD2 (5 bases). There are 16 residues in the CDR3. From germline, CDR1 is SGHAT and CDR2 FQNNGV. V lost 5 bases and J lost 5, with 20 bases in between. The CDR3 coding sequence is TGTGCCAGCAGCCCCGAGGGTATTGCTAGTCTAGATACGCAGTATTTT. Translated, it gives CASSPEGIASLDTQYF.

The genes are TRBV27 and TRBJ2-5; 8 bases map to TRBD2. With V trimmed by 1 base and J by 0 bases, 13 bases remained unmatched. The CDR3 loop spans 19 amino acids. CDR1 MNHEY and CDR2 SMNVEV come from the germline V gene (reference sequence). DNA for the CDR3: TGTGCCAGCAGTTTATATATAGCGCGAGGCGGGGGGTACCAAGAGACCCAGTACTTC. Protein product: CASSLYIARGGGYQETQYF.

The chain has TRBV5-1 and TRBJ1-4, with a tentative D call TRBD1 (5 bases). The V and J ends lost 4 bases and 0 bases respectively, with 19 bases between them. Germline CDR1 is SGHRS and CDR2 is YFSETQ. This CDR3 region has 18 residues. Written as DNA, the CDR3 is TGCGCCAGCAGCACCCACGACCCCAGGGCGTCAACTAATGAAAAACTGTTTTTT. It codes for CASSTHDPRASTNEKLFF.

V is TRBV6-1 and J is TRBJ1-5, with D possibly being TRBD1 (5 bases). Germline CDR1 and CDR2: MNHNS and SASEGT. The CDR3 spans 13 residues. V was cut by 5 bases and J by 6 bases, with 11 bases left in between. The CDR3 DNA follows: TGTGCCAGCAGTCCCTTGGGGGGTCAGCCCCAGCATTTT. Encoded protein: CASSPLGGQPQHF.

This chain uses TRBV5-6 with TRBJ2-5; D perhaps matches TRBD2 (5 bases). This CDR3 contains 16 residues. Germline V gene data show CDR1 as SGHDT and CDR2 as YYEEEE. V was shortened by 2 bases and J by 5 bases, with 19 bases between the two germline ends. This chain's CDR3 is CASSFERIRLSETQYF. Here the CDR3 DNA reads TGTGCCAGCAGCTTCGAGCGGATTAGACTCTCGGAGACCCAGTACTTC. Full variable domain (missing parts from reference TRBV5-6 and TRBJ2-5): DAGVTQSPTHLIKTRGQQVTLRCSPKSGHDTVSWYQQALGQGPQFIFQYYEEEERQRGNFPDRFSGHQFPNYSSELNVNALLLGDSALYLCASSFERIRLSETQYFGPGTRLLVL.